Following are 27 T cell receptor beta chains from one sample sequenced in a study of blood T cell repertoires in COVID-19. Using immunoSEQ multiplex PCR, the repertoire was profiled, and TCRdb retains in-frame clones only, with some absent. The sample contains 90,000 to 120,000 clones, roughly 80% of which appear only once. Sequenced material: peripheral blood. The origin of the receptors is a woman aged 80 or over with active or convalescent COVID-19.

This clone was observed a single time. The chain recombines TRBV10-3 with TRBJ2-2, with 14 nucleotides matching TRBD2. The CDR3 consists of 19 residues. Germline CDR1 and CDR2: ENHRY and SYGVKD. V lost 4 bases, J lost 5 bases, and 12 bases stayed unmatched. CDR3 sequence (DNA): TGTGCCATCAGTGCACGAAAGGGACTAGCGGGGGAAAGTACCGGGGAGCTGTTTTTT. Protein product: CAISARKGLAGESTGELFF.

The CDR3 spells CASSWTGSTEAFF. The CDR3 DNA reads TGTGCCAGCAGCTGGACAGGGTCCACTGAAGCTTTCTTT. The chain employs TRBV5-4 and TRBJ1-1; 8 bases align to TRBD1. V gave up 3 bases and J gave up 4 bases; unmatched junction bases: 2. Germline V gene sequence: CDR1 SGHNT, CDR2 YYREEE (reference sequence). The CDR3 is 13 amino acids.

This sequence joins TRBV7-2 and TRBJ2-3; TRBD2 matches 7 bases. CDR1 and CDR2 (germline): SGHTA, FQGNSA. V dropped 4 bases and J dropped 1; count of bases not matched to a gene: 5. The CDR3 contains 15 residues. The CDR3 DNA follows: TGTGCCAGCAGCTCAGCTGGGGGGGGCACAGATACGCAGTATTTT. Translating gives CASSSAGGGTDTQYF. Full variable domain (rest looked up from reference TRBV7-2 and TRBJ2-3): GAGVSQSPSNKVTEKGKDVELRCDPISGHTALYWYRQSLGQGLEFLIYFQGNSAPDKSGLPSDRFSAERTGGSVSTLTIQRTQQEDSAVYLCASSSAGGGTDTQYFGPGTRLTVL.

V usage is TRBV7-2 and J usage is TRBJ2-1; maybe TRBD2 (5 bases). Germline CDR1 and CDR2: SGHTA and FQGNSA. The CDR3 sequence is 14 residues long. The V end lost 5 bases, the J end lost 6 bases, and 14 bases lay between the germline ends. The CDR3 spells CASSPWTASNEQFF. In nucleotides, the CDR3 is TGTGCCAGCAGCCCCTGGACTGCGTCCAATGAGCAGTTCTTC.

The CDR3 here is CASSQDATVPGEQFF. The CDR3 bases are TGTGCCAGCAGCCAAGATGCGACCGTCCCAGGTGAGCAGTTCTTC. The J gene is TRBJ2-1, the V gene TRBV3-1 (or the pseudogene TRBV3-2), with no clear D. The CDR3 length is 15 residues. CDR1 is LGHDT and CDR2 is YNNKEL in the germline V gene (reference sequence). V was trimmed by 0 bases and J by 9 bases, leaving 15 bases between them.

The chain recombines TRBV29-1 with TRBJ1-2; 8 positions match TRBD1. Germline trimming cut 8 bases from V and 5 bases from J; bases unmatched to any gene: 10. In germline, CDR1 is SQVTM, CDR2 ANQGSEA. The CDR3 consists of 13 residues. CDR3 protein: CSITGQGPYGYTF. CDR3 DNA: TGCAGCATAACCGGACAGGGTCCGTATGGCTACACCTTC.

This clone was seen just once. CDR3 in amino acids: CASSRRQGKNEQYF. CDR3 nucleotides: TGTGCCAGCAGCCGTAGACAGGGAAAGAACGAGCAGTACTTC. The V call is TRBV3-1 (or the pseudogene TRBV3-2), the J call TRBJ2-7, with 7 bases that match TRBD1. J was trimmed by 5 bases and V by 4 bases; bases with no gene match: 8. The CDR3 covers 14 residues. The germline V gene has CDR1 LGHDT and CDR2 YNNKEL (reference sequence).

This chain uses TRBV27 with TRBJ2-3; weak D call: TRBD2 (6 bases). Trimming removed 2 bases from V and 6 bases from J, with 21 bases in between. The CDR3 loop spans 17 amino acids. In germline, CDR1 is MNHEY, CDR2 SMNVEV (reference sequence). CDR3 nucleotide sequence: TGTGCCAGCAGTTTAATTTATGGGCAGGGAGGTTGGGATACGCAGTATTTT. It is translated as CASSLIYGQGGWDTQYF.

This clone was observed a few times. The rearrangement joins TRBV11-2 to TRBJ2-7; a weak D match, TRBD1 (5 bases). The CDR3 length is 18 residues. The V end was cut by 0 bases, the J end by 9 bases, with 27 bases between. Germline V gene lookup returns CDR1 SGHAT and CDR2 FQNNGV. DNA for the CDR3: TGTGCCAGCAGCTTAGAGACCCTCTTTGACAGCTCTAATGCCGCGCAGTACTTC. This gives the protein CASSLETLFDSSNAAQYF.

V and J are TRBV5-1 and TRBJ1-1, with 7 bases that match TRBD1. With V trimmed by 10 bases and J by 1 base, 7 bases remained unmatched. From germline, CDR1 is SGHRS and CDR2 YFSETQ. This CDR3 has 13 amino acids. The CDR3 loop reads CASSTGANTEAFF. The CDR3 DNA is TGCGCCTCCTCCACAGGGGCGAACACTGAAGCTTTCTTT. Supplemented by reference TRBV5-1 and TRBJ1-1, the full variable domain reads KAGVTQTPRYLIKTRGQQVTLSCSPISGHRSVSWYQQTPGQGLQFLFEYFSETQRNKGNFPGRFSGRQFSNSRSEMNVSTLELGDSALYLCASSTGANTEAFFGQGTRLTVV.

This clone was seen only once. The chain combines TRBV6-5 with TRBJ1-2; perhaps TRBD1 as D (5 bases). The length of the CDR3 is 12 residues. In germline, CDR1 is MNHEY, CDR2 SVGAGI. Trimming pared 6 bases from V and 4 bases from J, leaving 9 bases between. CDR3 nucleotide sequence: TGTGCCAGCAGGACAGTCATCTATGGCTACACCTTC. Protein: CASRTVIYGYTF.

The chain is built from TRBV12-3 or TRBV12-4 and TRBJ2-1, with 10 bases aligning to TRBD2. Losses at the gene ends were 5 bases for V and 8 bases for J; bases not matched to a gene: 3. This CDR3 is built from 13 residues. The CDR3 spells CASSPSGGDEQFF. In DNA form, the CDR3 reads TGTGCCAGCAGTCCTAGCGGGGGTGATGAGCAGTTCTTC.

The rearrangement joins TRBV28 to TRBJ1-5; D is possibly TRBD1 (6 bases). CDR1 MDHEN and CDR2 SYDVKM come from the germline V gene. The CDR3 spans 14 residues. Trimming took 6 bases from V and 6 from J, leaving 15 bases between them. The CDR3 bases are TGTGCCAGCAGCGGGCCCGAGGGGGTTCAGCCCCAGCATTTT. Translation: CASSGPEGVQPQHF.

This clone was counted a few times. The chain recombines TRBV3-1 (or the pseudogene TRBV3-2) with TRBJ1-1; the D gene is possibly TRBD1 (6 bases). CDR1 LGHDT and CDR2 YNNKEL come from the germline V gene (reference sequence). The CDR3 runs 16 residues. Trimming shortened V by 1 base and J by 5 bases, and 17 bases separated the two germline ends. DNA of the CDR3: TGTGCCAGCAGCCAAGGGGCGTACAGGGTAAAGACTGAAGCTTTCTTT. This encodes CASSQGAYRVKTEAFF.

The chain recombines TRBV3-1 (or the pseudogene TRBV3-2) with TRBJ1-3; 7 bases align to TRBD1. CDR1 and CDR2 from the germline V gene are LGHDT and YNNKEL (reference sequence). The CDR3 covers 14 residues. Germline trimming cut 5 bases from V and 3 bases from J; bases unmatched to any gene: 4. CDR3 DNA: TGTGCCAGCAGCATAACAGGGGTTGGAAACACCATATATTTT. The encoded protein is CASSITGVGNTIYF.

The rearrangement uses TRBV27 and TRBJ1-2; maybe TRBD1 (6 bases). The CDR3 sequence is 16 residues long. The V gene's germline CDR1 is MNHEY and CDR2 SMNVEV (reference sequence). Deletions cut 5 bases from V and 5 bases from J, with 21 bases between. CDR3 protein: CASSDRKGGIRYGYTF. As DNA, the CDR3 is TGTGCCAGCAGTGACCGCAAAGGGGGTATTAGGTATGGCTACACCTTC.

This chain links TRBV28 with TRBJ2-7, with D tentatively TRBD1 (5 bases). Germline CDR1 is MDHEN and CDR2 is SYDVKM. Deletions cut 6 bases from V and 5 bases from J, with 17 bases between. The CDR3 contains 14 residues. This chain's CDR3 is CASRSGQTYHEQYF. Here the CDR3 DNA reads TGTGCCAGCAGATCCGGACAAACCTACCACGAGCAGTACTTC.

The chain joins TRBV27 to TRBJ1-6; D call uncertain. Trimming cost V 2 bases and J 6 bases, with 11 bases left between them. The CDR3 has 15 residues. Germline V lookup: CDR1 MNHEY, CDR2 SMNVEV (reference sequence). The CDR3 loop reads CASSLIGVGNSPLHF. Written as DNA, the CDR3 is TGTGCCAGCAGTTTAATCGGGGTCGGTAATTCACCCCTCCACTTT.

This clone has just a few counts. This chain connects TRBV5-1 to TRBJ2-7; 7 bases are a match to TRBD2. CDR1 and CDR2 from the germline V gene are SGHRS and YFSETQ. Unmatched junction bases numbered 6, after V lost 0 bases and J lost 0 bases. The length of the CDR3 is 16 residues. In nucleotides, the CDR3 is TGCGCCAGCAGCTTGGTTAGCGGGTTAAGCTCCTACGAGCAGTACTTC. Translated, it gives CASSLVSGLSSYEQYF.

This chain connects TRBV14 to TRBJ2-3, with D hard to call. Germline assignment: CDR1 SGHDN and CDR2 FVKESK. The CDR3 is 14 amino acids. Trimming pared 1 base from V and 10 bases from J, leaving 15 bases between. The CDR3 coding sequence is TGTGCCAGCAGCCAAGTTTTCTCATTAGAACCGCAGTATTTT. Its protein product is CASSQVFSLEPQYF.

For the CDR3, the DNA is TGTGCCAGCAGCCAAGAAATGAAAGACACCCTCCACTTT. Translated, it gives CASSQEMKDTLHF. The chain carries TRBV3-1 (or the pseudogene TRBV3-2) and TRBJ1-6; D is unresolved. V shed 0 bases and J shed 14 bases, with 11 bases lying between them. CDR3 size: 13 residues. From germline, CDR1 is LGHDT and CDR2 YNNKEL (reference sequence).

The chain links TRBV20-1 to TRBJ2-5, with no clear D. Deletions cut 3 bases from V and 4 bases from J, with 12 bases between. CDR1 is DFQATT and CDR2 is SNEGSKA in the germline V gene (reference sequence). The CDR3 has 13 amino acids. In nucleotides, the CDR3 is TGCAGTGCTAGTTATTGGCAGCGAGAGACCCAGTACTTC. It translates to CSASYWQRETQYF.

The rearrangement links TRBV11-2 to TRBJ2-7; D ambiguous. This CDR3 is built from 12 residues. V was trimmed by 3 bases and J by 3 bases, leaving 6 bases between them. Germline CDR1 and CDR2: SGHAT and FQNNGV. CDR3 in amino acids: CASSLSVYEQYF. As DNA, the CDR3 is TGTGCCAGCAGCTTGTCGGTCTACGAGCAGTACTTC.

The chain has TRBV2 and TRBJ1-1; TRBD1 aligns across 12 bases. Germline CDR1 is SNHLY and CDR2 is FYNNEI. This CDR3 is built from 15 residues. Unmatched junction bases numbered 6, after V lost 6 bases and J lost 4 bases. CDR3 sequence reads: CASRGQGARSTEAFF. In DNA, the CDR3 is TGTGCCAGCAGGGGACAGGGGGCGAGGAGCACTGAAGCTTTCTTT.

The chain has TRBV18 and TRBJ2-4; TRBD1 matches 10 bases. The V segment lost 3 bases and the J segment 1 base; nucleotides outside the gene matches: 6. There are 17 residues in the CDR3. Per the germline V gene, CDR1 is KGHSH and CDR2 is LQKENI. This CDR3 is CASSPTGTGAAKNIQYF. The CDR3, as DNA: TGTGCCAGCTCACCGACCGGGACAGGGGCGGCCAAAAACATTCAGTACTTC.

V usage is TRBV28 and J usage is TRBJ1-1, with D possibly matching TRBD1 (6 bases). The CDR3 is 17 amino acids. The germline V gene encodes CDR1 MDHEN and CDR2 SYDVKM. The ends were cut back, 9 bases at V and 0 bases at J, with 23 bases in the middle. The CDR3 here is CASPPSDRTQMNTEAFF. The CDR3 nucleotides read TGTGCCAGTCCCCCCTCTGACAGGACCCAAATGAACACTGAAGCTTTCTTT. The whole variable domain, remainder taken from reference TRBV28 and TRBJ1-1, is DVKVTQSSRYLVKRTGEKVFLECVQDMDHENMFWYRQDPGLGLRLIYFSYDVKMKEKGDIPEGYSVSREKKERFSLILESASTNQTSMYLCASPPSDRTQMNTEAFFGQGTRLTVV.

In DNA form, the CDR3 reads TGTGCCAGCAGCGTGACAGGGGGCGCGGGTGGCTACACCTTC. It encodes CASSVTGGAGGYTF. The chain links TRBV21-1 to TRBJ1-2; the table's TRBD1 call for D was not verified on the DNA. TRBV21-1 is deemed a pseudogene. This CDR3 contains 14 residues.